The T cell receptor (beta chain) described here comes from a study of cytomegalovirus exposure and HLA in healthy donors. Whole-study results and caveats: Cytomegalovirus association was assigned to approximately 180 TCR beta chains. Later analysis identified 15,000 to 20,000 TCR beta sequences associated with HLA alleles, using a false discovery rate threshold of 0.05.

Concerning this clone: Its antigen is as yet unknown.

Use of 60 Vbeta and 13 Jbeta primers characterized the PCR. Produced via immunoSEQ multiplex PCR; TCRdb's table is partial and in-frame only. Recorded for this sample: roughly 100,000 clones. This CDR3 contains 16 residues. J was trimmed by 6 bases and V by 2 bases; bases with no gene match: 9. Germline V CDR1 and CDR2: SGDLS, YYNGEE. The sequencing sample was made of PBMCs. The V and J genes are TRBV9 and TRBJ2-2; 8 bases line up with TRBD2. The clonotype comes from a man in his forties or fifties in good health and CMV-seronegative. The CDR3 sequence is CASSVLSGSMPGELFF. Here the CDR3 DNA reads TGTGCCAGCAGCGTTCTGAGCGGGAGTATGCCCGGGGAGCTGTTTTTT.